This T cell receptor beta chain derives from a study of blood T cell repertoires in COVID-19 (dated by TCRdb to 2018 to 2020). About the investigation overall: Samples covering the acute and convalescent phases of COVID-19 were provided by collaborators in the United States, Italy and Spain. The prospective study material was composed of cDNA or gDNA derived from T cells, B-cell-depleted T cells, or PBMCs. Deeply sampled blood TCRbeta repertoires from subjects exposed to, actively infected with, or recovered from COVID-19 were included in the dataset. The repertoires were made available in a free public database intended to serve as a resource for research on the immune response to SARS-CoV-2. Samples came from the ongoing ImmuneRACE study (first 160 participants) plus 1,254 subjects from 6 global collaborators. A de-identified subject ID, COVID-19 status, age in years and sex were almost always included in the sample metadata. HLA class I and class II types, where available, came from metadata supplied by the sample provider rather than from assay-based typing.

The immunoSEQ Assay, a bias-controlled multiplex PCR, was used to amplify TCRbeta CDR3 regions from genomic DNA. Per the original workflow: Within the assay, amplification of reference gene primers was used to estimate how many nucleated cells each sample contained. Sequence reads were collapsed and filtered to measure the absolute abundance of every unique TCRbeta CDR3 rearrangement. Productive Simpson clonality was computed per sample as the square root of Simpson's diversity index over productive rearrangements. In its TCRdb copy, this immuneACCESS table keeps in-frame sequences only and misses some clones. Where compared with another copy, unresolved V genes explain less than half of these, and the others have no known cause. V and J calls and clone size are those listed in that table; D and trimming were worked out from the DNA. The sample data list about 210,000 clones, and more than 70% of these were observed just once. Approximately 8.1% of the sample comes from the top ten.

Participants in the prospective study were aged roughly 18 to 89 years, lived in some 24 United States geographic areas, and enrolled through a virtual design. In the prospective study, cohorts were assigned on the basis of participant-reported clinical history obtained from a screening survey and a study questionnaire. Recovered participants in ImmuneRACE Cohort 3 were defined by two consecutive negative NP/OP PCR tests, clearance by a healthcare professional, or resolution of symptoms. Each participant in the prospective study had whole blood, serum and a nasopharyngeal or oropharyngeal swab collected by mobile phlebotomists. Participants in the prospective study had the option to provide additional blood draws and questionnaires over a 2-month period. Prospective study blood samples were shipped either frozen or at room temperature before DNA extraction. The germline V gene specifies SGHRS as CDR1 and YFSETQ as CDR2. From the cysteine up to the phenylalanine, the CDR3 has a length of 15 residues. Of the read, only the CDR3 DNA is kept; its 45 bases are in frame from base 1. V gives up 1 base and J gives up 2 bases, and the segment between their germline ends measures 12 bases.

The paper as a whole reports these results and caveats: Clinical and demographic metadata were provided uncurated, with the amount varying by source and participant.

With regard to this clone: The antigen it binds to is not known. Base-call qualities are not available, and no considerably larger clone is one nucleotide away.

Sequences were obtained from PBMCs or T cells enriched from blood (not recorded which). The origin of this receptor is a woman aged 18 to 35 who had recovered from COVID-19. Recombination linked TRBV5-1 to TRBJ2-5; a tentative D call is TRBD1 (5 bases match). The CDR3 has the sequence CASSLRRQPQETQYF. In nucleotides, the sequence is TGCGCCAGCAGCTTGAGGCGACAGCCACAAGAGACCCAGTACTTC.